This TCR beta chain was sequenced during a study of shared clonotypes between healthy human individuals (dated by TCRdb to the early 2020s). A note on the overall study: The cohort comprised two women and a few men aged 18 to 49 years. For each donor, CD4 naive and CD4 memory were each given three plates, CD8 naive was given two plates, and CD8 memory was given one plate. Blood TCR repertoires of five healthy adults were deeply sequenced to estimate repertoire size and the extent of clonotype sharing between individuals. Libraries were prepared and TCR repertoires were sequenced by different laboratories using diverse techniques, in order to increase sequencing depth and limit assay-specific biases. Between about 0.8 and 9 billion PBMCs per donor were obtained by leukapheresis.

Remarks on this clone: The specificity of this receptor is unknown. Within one base of it there is no much larger clone, and no base qualities were kept.

Donors were healthy HIV-negative adults with no recently reported acute infections or vaccinations. Only Caucasian adults living in Nashville, Tennessee, USA were represented among the donors. CD4+ T cells were enriched through magnetic negative selection, after which naive cells were positively selected on CD45RA and the remaining negative fraction served as the memory subset. Blood was collected by leukapheresis, and PBMCs were isolated by Ficoll-Histopaque density gradient centrifugation and then cryopreserved in liquid nitrogen vapor phase. Analytical flow cytometry was used to check the purity and quantity of every magnetically sorted T cell population. Each sorted fraction had its genomic DNA isolated and then quantified by UV absorbance on a Nanodrop 2000c. Study-level results and caveats: The genetic and exposure-history diversity represented was limited by the small number of donors. Sampling was restricted to blood, and TCR repertoires in tissue are likely to differ from TCR repertoires in blood. Compared with non-shared clonotypes, clonotypes shared by all four sorted-subset donors had higher generation probabilities. Larger estimated clonotype richness was generally found for naive subsets than for memory subsets. Even with the large sequencing depth, rarefaction of the sorted-subset datasets indicated that sequencing was incomplete. Across four donors, roughly 5.4% of naive CD4, 3% to 4% of naive CD8, approximately 2.5% of memory CD4, and around 0.4% of memory CD8 clonotypes were shared. Based on pairwise subsampling, the degree of clonotype sharing among donors was expected to be affected by sequencing depth.

The germline V gene sets CDR1 to MGHRA and CDR2 to YSYEKL. V sheds 0 bases and J sheds 3 bases, leaving 9 bases between their ends. The CDR3 numbers 16 residues from cysteine through phenylalanine. Only the CDR3 DNA is retained, 48 bases long and in frame from the first base. TCR CDR3 regions were amplified from genomic DNA by multiplex PCR using the deep immunoSEQ assay. For each cell subset, the extracted genomic DNA was distributed evenly across all wells of several immunoSEQ 96-well plates, and each plate served as one replicate. Each replicate PCR for sorted subsets received around 200 ng genomic DNA, equal to about 30,000 T cell genomes. The purified libraries were quantified using a Qubit 3.0 fluorometer, sized with a Bioanalyzer 2100, and then quantified again using the KAPA Library Quantification kit. A separate single-read 150-cycle Illumina NextSeq 550 flow cell was used to sequence each immunoSEQ 96-well plate. The original methods were these. The immunoSEQ output contained only junctional sequences without quality scores, so filtering could not match that applied to full-length reads. To assign V/J genes and CDR3, sequences were annotated using PyIR, a Python wrapper for IgBLAST v1.9, with IMGT germline references. Reads with weak V/J assignments (E-value above 1e-6), missing CDR3, stop codons, out-of-frame junctions, or ambiguous translated residues were removed. V3J clonotypes were defined as sequences sharing an identical inferred V gene, J gene, and CDR3 amino acid sequence. The percentage overlap between two repertoires was calculated by dividing the number of shared unique clonotypes by the size of the smaller repertoire. RTK rarefaction, the Chao1 estimator, and Recon v2.1 estimates of unobserved clonotypes were used to assess repertoire richness. For all TCRbeta clonotypes obtained by the gDNA method from several donors, generation probabilities were computed with OLGA. Drawn from immuneACCESS, this table holds only the in-frame rearrangements with V and J called that TCRdb kept. Clones are partly lost; checked studies trace under half to an unresolved V gene and leave the rest unexplained. The DNA gave D and trimming, while V, J and clone size come from that table. The sample profile shows approximately 2.5 million clones; more than 85% of them were found once. Jointly, the top ten make up 0.36% of the sample.

Input material: naive CD4+ T cells from PBMCs. Explained via the paper, the cell subset or site label denotes: CD45RA+ positively selected. The receptor was derived from a man between 18 and 29 years old in good health. Some clones in this sample may be carry-over from other donors' samples. The sequence is built from TRBV4-1 and TRBJ1-6, with the D gene too uncertain to name. The CDR3 reads CASSQERGSYNSPLHF. The DNA sequence is given as TGCGCCAGCAGCCAAGAACGTGGGAGCTATAATTCACCCCTCCACTTT.